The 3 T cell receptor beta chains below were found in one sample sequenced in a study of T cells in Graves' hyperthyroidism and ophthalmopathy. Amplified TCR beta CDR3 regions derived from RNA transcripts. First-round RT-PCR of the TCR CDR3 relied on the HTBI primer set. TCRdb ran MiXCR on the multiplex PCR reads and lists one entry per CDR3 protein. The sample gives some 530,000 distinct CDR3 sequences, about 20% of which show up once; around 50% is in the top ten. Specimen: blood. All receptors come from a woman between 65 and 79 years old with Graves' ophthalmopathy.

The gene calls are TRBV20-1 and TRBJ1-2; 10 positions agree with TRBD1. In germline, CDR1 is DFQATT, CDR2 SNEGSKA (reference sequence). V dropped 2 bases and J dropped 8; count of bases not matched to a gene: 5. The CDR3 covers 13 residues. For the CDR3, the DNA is TGCAGTGCTAGATGGACAGGGGGAAGCGGCTACACCTTC. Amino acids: CSARWTGGSGYTF.

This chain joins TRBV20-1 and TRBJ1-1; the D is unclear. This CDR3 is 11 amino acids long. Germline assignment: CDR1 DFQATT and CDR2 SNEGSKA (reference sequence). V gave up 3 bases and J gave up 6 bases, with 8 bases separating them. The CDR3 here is CSARGDAEAFF. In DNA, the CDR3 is TGCAGTGCTAGGGGAGACGCTGAAGCTTTCTTT.

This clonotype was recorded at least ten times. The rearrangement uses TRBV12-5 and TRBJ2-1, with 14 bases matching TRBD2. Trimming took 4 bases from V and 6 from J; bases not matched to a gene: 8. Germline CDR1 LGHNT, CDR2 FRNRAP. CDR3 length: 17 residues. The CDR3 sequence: CASGSEPGLAGANEQFF. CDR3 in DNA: TGTGCTAGTGGTTCCGAACCGGGACTAGCGGGAGCCAATGAGCAGTTCTTC.